This record concerns one T cell receptor (beta chain) sequence. Its antigen remains unidentified. At one end, the junction sequence differs from germline, possibly due to a read error. In the PCR, 60 Vbeta and 13 Jbeta primers were used. The repertoire was sequenced with immunoSEQ multiplex PCR; TCRdb's copy has only in-frame clones and lacks some. Among about 150,000 clones listed, nearly 80% were seen once. The record originates from a study of cytomegalovirus exposure and HLA in healthy donors. The germline V gene encodes CDR1 SEHNR and CDR2 FQNEAQ (reference sequence). This CDR3 spans 16 amino acids. Whole-study results and caveats: Association of a missense DCLRE1C variant with TCR beta V- and J-gene trimming was reported in a later analysis. It was reportedly the case that the classifier diagnosed cytomegalovirus status with high specificity and sensitivity.

Sequencing was performed on PBMCs. The rearrangement joins TRBV7-9 to TRBJ1-1, with D perhaps matching TRBD1 (5 bases). This TCR derives from a woman aged 40 to 55 in good health and CMV-seronegative. DNA of the CDR3: TGTTCCAGCAGCCCTAGGGGCGGCGGGGTGAACACTGAAGCTTTCTTT. It is translated as CSSSPRGGGVNTEAFF.